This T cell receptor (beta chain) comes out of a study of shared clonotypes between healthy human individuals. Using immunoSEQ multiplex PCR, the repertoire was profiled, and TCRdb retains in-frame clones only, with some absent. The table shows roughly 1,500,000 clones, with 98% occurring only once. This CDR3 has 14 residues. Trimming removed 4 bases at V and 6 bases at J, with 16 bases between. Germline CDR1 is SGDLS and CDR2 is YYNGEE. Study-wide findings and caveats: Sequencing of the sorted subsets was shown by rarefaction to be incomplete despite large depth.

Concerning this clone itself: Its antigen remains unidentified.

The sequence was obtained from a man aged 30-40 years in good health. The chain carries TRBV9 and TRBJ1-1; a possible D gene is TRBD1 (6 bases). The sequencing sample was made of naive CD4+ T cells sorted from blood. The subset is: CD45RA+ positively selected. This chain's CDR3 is CASSPTGLVAEAFF. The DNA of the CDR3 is TGTGCCAGCAGCCCCACAGGGCTCGTCGCTGAAGCTTTCTTT.